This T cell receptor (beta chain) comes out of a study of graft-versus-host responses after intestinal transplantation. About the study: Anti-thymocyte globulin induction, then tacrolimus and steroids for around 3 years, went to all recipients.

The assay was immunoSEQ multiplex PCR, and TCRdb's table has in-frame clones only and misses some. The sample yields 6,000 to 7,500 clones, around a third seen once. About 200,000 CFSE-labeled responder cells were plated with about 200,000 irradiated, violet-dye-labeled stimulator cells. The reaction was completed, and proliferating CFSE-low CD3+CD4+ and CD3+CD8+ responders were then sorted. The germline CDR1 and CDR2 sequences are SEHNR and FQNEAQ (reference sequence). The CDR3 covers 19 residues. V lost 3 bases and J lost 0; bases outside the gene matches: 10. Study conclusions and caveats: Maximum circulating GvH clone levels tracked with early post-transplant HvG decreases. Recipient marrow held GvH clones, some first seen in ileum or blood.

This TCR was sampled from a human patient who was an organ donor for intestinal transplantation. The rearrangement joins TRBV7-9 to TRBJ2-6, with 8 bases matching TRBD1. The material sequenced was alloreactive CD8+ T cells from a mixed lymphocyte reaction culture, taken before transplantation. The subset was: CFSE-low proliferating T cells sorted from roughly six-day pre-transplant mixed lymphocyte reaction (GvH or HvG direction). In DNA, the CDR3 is TGTGCCAGCAGCTTCTTGCACGGGACAGGATACTCTGGGGCCAACGTCCTGACTTTC. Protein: CASSFLHGTGYSGANVLTF.